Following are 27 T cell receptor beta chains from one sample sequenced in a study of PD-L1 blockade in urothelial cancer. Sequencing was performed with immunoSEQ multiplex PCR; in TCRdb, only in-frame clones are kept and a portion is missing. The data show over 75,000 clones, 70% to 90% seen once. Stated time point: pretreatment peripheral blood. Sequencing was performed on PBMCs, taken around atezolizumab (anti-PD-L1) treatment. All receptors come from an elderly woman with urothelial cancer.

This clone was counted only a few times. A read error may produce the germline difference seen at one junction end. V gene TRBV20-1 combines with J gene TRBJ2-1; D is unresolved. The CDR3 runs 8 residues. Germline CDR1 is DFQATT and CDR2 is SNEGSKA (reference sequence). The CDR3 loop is CSVSRPVF. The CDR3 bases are TGCAGTGTGAGTCGCCCGGTCTTC.

Written as DNA, the CDR3 is TGTGCCAGCAGTGGGGGAGAATATGGAAAACTGTTTTTT. This codes for CASSGGEYGKLFF. V usage is TRBV2 and J usage is TRBJ1-4; D not certain. Germline V CDR1 and CDR2: SNHLY, FYNNEI. V lost 4 bases and J 10 bases, leaving 13 bases between the germline ends. The CDR3 consists of 13 residues.

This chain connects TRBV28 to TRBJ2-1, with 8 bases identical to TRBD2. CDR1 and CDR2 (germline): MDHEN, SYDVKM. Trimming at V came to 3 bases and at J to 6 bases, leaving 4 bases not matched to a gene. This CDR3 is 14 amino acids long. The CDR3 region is CASSFPSGFNEQFF. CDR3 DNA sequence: TGTGCCAGCAGTTTTCCTAGCGGGTTCAATGAGCAGTTCTTC.

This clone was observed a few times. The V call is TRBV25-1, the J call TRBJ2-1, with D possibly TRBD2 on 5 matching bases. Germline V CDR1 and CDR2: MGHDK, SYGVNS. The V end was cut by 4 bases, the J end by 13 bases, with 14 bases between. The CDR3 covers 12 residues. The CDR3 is CASSGGSGSQFF. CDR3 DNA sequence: TGTGCCAGCAGTGGTGGAAGCGGTTCCCAGTTCTTC.

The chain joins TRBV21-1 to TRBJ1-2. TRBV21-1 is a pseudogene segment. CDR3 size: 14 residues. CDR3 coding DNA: TGTGCCAGCAGGGGCGTTACGGGACTCTATGGCTACACCTTC. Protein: CASRGVTGLYGYTF.

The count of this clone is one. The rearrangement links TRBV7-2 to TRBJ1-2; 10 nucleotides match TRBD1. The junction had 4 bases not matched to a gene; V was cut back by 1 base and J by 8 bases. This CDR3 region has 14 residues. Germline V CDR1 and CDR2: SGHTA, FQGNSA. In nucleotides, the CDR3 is TGTGCCAGCAGCTTAGGACAGGGGGCGAGAGGCTACACCTTC. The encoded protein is CASSLGQGARGYTF.

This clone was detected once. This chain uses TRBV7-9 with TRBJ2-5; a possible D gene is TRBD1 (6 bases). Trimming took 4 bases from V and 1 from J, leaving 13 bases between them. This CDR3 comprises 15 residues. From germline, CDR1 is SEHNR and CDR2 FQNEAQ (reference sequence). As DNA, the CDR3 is TGTGCCAGCAGCTCCCCCCGGGACATCCAAGAGACCCAGTACTTC. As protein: CASSSPRDIQETQYF. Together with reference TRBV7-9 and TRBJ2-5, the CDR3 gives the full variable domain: DTGVSQNPRHKITKRGQNVTFRCDPISEHNRLYWYRQTLGQGPEFLTYFQNEAQLEKSRLLSDRFSAERPKGSFSTLEIQRTEQGDSAMYLCASSSPRDIQETQYFGPGTRLLVL.

The CDR3 DNA follows: TGTGCCAGCAGCCCCCAGGGGGTCGTAGGCGAGCAGTACTTC. This gives the protein CASSPQGVVGEQYF. This rearrangement joins TRBV7-3 to TRBJ2-7, with 7 positions matching TRBD1. Germline V gene data show CDR1 as SGHTA and CDR2 as FQGTGA. V was pared by 5 bases and J by 6 bases, with 10 bases of the junction left unmatched. This CDR3 has 14 amino acids. Supplemented by reference TRBV7-3 and TRBJ2-7, the full variable domain reads GAGVSQTPSNKVTEKGKYVELRCDPISGHTALYWYRQSLGQGPEFLIYFQGTGAADDSGLPNDRFFAVRPEGSVSTLKIQRTERGDSAVYLCASSPQGVVGEQYFGPGTRLTVT.

The CDR3 sequence is CASRPRQGARSGYTF. CDR3 coding DNA: TGTGCCAGCAGACCCCGACAGGGGGCGCGGAGTGGCTACACCTTC. The gene calls are TRBV6-6 and TRBJ1-2; 10 bases map to TRBD1. Germline CDR1 reads MNHNY; CDR2 reads SVGAGI (reference sequence). V lost 6 bases and J lost 7; bases outside the gene matches: 11. CDR3 length equals 15 residues.

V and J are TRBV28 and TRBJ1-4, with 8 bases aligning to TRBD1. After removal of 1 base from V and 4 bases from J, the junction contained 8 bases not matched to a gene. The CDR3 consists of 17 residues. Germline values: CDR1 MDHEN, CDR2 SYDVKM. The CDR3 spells CASSLSGQGNFNEKLFF. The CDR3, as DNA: TGTGCCAGCAGTTTATCCGGACAGGGAAACTTTAATGAAAAACTGTTTTTT.

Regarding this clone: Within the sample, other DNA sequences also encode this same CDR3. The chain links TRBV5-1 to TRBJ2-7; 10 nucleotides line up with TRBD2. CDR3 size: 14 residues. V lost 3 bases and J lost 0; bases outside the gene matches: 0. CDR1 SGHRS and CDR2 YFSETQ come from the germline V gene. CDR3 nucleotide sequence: TGCGCCAGCAGCTGGACTAGCGGCTCCTACGAGCAGTACTTC. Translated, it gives CASSWTSGSYEQYF.

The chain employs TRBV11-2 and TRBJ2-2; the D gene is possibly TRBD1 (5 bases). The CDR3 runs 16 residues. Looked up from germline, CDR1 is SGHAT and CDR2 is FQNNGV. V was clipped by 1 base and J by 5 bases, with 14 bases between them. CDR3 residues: CASSLGQLSVTGELFF. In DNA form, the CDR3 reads TGTGCCAGCAGCTTAGGACAGCTTTCAGTGACCGGGGAGCTGTTTTTT.

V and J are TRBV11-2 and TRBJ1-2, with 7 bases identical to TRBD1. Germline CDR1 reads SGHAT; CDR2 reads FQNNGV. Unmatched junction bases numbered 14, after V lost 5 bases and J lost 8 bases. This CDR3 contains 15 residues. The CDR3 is CASSRGGQGVLGYTF. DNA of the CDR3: TGTGCCAGCAGCCGTGGGGGGCAGGGGGTTCTCGGCTACACCTTC.

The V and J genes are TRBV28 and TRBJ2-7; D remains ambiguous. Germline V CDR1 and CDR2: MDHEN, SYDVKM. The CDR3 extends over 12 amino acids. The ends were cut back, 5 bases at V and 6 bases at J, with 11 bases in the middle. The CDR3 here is CASSRPEREQYF. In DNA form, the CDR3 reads TGTGCCAGCAGTCGACCGGAGCGCGAGCAGTACTTC.

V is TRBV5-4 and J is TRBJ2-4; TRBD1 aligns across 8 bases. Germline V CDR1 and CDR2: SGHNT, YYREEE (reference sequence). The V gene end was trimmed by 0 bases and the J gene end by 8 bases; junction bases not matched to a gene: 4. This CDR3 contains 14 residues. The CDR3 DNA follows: TGTGCCAGCAGCTTGGACCCGGGACAGGACATTCAGTACTTC. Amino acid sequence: CASSLDPGQDIQYF.

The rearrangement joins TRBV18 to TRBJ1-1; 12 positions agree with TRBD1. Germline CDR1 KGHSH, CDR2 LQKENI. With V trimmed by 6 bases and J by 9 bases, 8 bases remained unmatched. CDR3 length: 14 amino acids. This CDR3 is CASSPGGTGGKAFF. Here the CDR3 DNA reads TGTGCCAGCTCCCCGGGCGGGACAGGGGGCAAAGCTTTCTTT.

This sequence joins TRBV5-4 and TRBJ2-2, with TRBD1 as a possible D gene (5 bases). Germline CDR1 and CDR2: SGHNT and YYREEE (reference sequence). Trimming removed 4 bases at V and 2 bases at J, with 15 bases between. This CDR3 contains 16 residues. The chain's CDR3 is CASSPQGSLNTGELFF. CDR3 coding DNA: TGTGCCAGCAGCCCCCAGGGTTCCCTAAACACCGGGGAGCTGTTTTTT.

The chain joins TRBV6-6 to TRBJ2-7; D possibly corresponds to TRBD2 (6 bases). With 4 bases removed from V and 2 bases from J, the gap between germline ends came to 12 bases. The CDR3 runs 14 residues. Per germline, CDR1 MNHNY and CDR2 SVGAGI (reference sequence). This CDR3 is CASSLTSGAYEQYF. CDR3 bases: TGTGCCAGCAGTTTGACTAGTGGTGCCTACGAGCAGTACTTC.

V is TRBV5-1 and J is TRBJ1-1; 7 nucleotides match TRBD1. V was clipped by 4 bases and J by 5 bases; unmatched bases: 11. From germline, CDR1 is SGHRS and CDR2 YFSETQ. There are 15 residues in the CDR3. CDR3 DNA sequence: TGCGCCAGCAGCCCCGTAACCACAGGGGCTACTGAAGCTTTCTTT. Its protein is CASSPVTTGATEAFF.

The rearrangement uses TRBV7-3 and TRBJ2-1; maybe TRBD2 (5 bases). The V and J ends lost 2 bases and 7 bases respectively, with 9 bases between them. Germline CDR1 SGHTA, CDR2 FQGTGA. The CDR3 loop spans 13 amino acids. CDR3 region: CASSLLLANEQFF. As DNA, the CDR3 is TGTGCCAGCAGCTTACTTCTAGCAAATGAGCAGTTCTTC.

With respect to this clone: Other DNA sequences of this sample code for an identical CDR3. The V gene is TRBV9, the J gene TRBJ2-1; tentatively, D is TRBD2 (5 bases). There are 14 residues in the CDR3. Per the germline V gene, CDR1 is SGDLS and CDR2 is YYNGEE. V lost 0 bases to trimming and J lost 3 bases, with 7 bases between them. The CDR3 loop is CASSVGGSYNEQFF. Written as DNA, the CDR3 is TGTGCCAGCAGCGTAGGAGGGAGCTACAATGAGCAGTTCTTC.

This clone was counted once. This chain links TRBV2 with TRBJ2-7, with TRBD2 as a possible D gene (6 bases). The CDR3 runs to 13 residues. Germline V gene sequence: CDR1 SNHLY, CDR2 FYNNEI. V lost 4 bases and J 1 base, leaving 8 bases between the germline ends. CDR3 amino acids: CASSGGISYEQYF. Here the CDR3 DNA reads TGTGCCAGCAGTGGCGGGATTTCCTACGAGCAGTACTTC.

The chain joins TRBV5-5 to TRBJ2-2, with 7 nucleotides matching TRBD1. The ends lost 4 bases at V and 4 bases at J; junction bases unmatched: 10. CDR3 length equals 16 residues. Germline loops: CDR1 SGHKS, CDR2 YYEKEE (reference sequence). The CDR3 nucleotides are TGTGCCAGCAGCCCTCGACAGGGTGCGGCCACCGGGGAGCTGTTTTTT. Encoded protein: CASSPRQGAATGELFF. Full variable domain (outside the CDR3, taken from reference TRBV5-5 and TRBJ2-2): DAGVTQSPTHLIKTRGQQVTLRCSPISGHKSVSWYQQVLGQGPQFIFQYYEKEERGRGNFPDRFSARQFPNYSSELNVNALLLGDSALYLCASSPRQGAATGELFFGEGSRLTVL.

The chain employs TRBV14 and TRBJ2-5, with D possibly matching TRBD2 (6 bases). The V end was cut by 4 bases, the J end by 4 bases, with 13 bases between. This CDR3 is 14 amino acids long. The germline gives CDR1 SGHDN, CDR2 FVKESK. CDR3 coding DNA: TGTGCCAGCAGCCTAAAGACTAGGTTAGAGACCCAGTACTTC. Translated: CASSLKTRLETQYF.

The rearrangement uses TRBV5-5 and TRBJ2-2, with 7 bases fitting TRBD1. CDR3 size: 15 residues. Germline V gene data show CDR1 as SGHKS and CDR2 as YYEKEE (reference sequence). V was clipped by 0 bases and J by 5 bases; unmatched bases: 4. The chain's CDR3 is CASSLEQGKTGELFF. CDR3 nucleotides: TGTGCCAGCAGCTTGGAACAGGGGAAGACCGGGGAGCTGTTTTTT. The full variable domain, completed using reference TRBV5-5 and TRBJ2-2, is DAGVTQSPTHLIKTRGQQVTLRCSPISGHKSVSWYQQVLGQGPQFIFQYYEKEERGRGNFPDRFSARQFPNYSSELNVNALLLGDSALYLCASSLEQGKTGELFFGEGSRLTVL.

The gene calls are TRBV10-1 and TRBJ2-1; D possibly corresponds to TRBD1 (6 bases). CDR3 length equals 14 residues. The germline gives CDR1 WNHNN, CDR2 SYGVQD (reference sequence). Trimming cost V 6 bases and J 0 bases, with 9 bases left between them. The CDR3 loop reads CASSRDTSYNEQFF. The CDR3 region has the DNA TGCGCCAGCAGCCGGGACACCTCCTACAATGAGCAGTTCTTC.

CDR3 sequence: CASSLAGGSTDTQYF. The CDR3 DNA sequence: TGTGCCAGCTCCCTAGCGGGGGGGAGCACAGATACGCAGTATTTT. The rearrangement joins TRBV25-1 to TRBJ2-3, with 12 positions matching TRBD2. Trimming cost V 8 bases and J 0 bases; bases outside gene matches: 3. The germline V gene encodes CDR1 MGHDK and CDR2 SYGVNS. CDR3 length: 15 residues. The full variable domain, rest sourced from reference TRBV25-1 and TRBJ2-3, is EADIYQTPRYLVIGTGKKITLECSQTMGHDKMYWYQQDPGMELHLIHYSYGVNSTEKGDLSSESTVSRIRTEHFPLTLESARPSHTSQYLCASSLAGGSTDTQYFGPGTRLTVL.